The source of this T cell receptor (beta chain) is a study of blood T cell repertoires in COVID-19. Trimming took off 3 bases at V and 1 base at J, with 6 bases between the two ends. The germline CDR1 and CDR2 sequences are WNHNN and SYGVQD (reference sequence). The CDR3 sequence is 13 residues long. Sequencing was performed with immunoSEQ multiplex PCR; in TCRdb, only in-frame clones are kept and a portion is missing. The data show about 200,000 clones, around 84% seen once. Sequenced input: peripheral blood. The chain combines TRBV10-1 with TRBJ1-1; D not certain. This clonotype originated in a human donor in a cohort sampled during active COVID-19. The chain's CDR3 is CASSEQPNTEAFF. For the CDR3, the DNA is TGCGCCAGCAGTGAACAGCCGAACACTGAAGCTTTCTTT.